This TCR beta chain was sequenced for a study of blood T cell repertoires in COVID-19. For the study at large: Italy, Spain and the United States were the sources of the convalescent and acute COVID-19 samples. Sample material is recorded as cDNA or gDNA derived from T cells, B-cell-depleted T cells, or PBMCs.

V shed 4 bases, J shed 1 base, and the junction held 3 bases outside the gene matches. The CDR3 consists of 16 residues. CDR1 SGHNT and CDR2 YENEEA come from the germline V gene. Enrollees, 18 to 89 years old, lived in 25 or so US areas. Assignment of participants to cohorts was predicated upon participant-reported clinical history. Libraries were prepared by immunoSEQ multiplex PCR; TCRdb keeps only in-frame clonotypes and omits some of them. This sample has some 250,000 clones, with approximately 84% found just once. The clonotype originates from a woman aged 40 to 50 with acute COVID-19. This chain connects TRBV11-3 to TRBJ2-2; 10 bases line up with TRBD2. Material: PBMCs or T cells enriched from blood (not recorded which). The CDR3 reads CASSSGTSVNTGELFF. In DNA form, the CDR3 reads TGTGCCAGCAGCTCAGGGACTAGCGTGAACACCGGGGAGCTGTTTTTT.